This T cell receptor beta chain appears in the sequencing data of a study of T cell changes during pregnancy in multiple sclerosis. Method: immunoSEQ multiplex PCR; TCRdb's copy keeps in-frame clones and lacks some. The sample holds about 59,000 clones, roughly 90% seen once. V dropped 4 bases and J dropped 7 bases, with 17 bases sitting between them. Germline loops: CDR1 MRHNA, CDR2 SNTAGT. The CDR3 is 15 residues long. The sequence was collected from a female donor with multiple sclerosis, enrolled in a pregnancy study. This specimen was peripheral blood, taken before pregnancy. This chain uses TRBV6-4 with TRBJ2-1, with a possible D match to TRBD2 (7 bases). DNA of the CDR3: TGTGCCAGCAGTGTGGTCGCGGGGGCCGTTAATGAGCAGTTCTTC. It encodes CASSVVAGAVNEQFF.